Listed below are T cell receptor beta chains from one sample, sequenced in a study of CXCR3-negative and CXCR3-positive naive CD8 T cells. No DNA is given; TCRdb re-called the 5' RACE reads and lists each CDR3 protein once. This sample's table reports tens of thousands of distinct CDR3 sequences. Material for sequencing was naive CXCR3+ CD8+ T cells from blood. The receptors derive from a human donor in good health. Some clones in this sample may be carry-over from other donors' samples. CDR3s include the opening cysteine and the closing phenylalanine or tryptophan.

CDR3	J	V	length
CASSDNRGPIDTQYF	TRBJ2-3	TRBV6-1	15
CASSFPSGENYEQYF	TRBJ2-7	TRBV7-8	15
CSVEFGESYEQYF	TRBJ2-7	TRBV29-1	13
CASSGTSGVNEQFF	TRBJ2-1	TRBV6-2/TRBV6-3	14
CASSRLAGGDNEQFF	TRBJ2-1	TRBV6-5	15
CASSYAPADTQYF	TRBJ2-3	TRBV6-5	13
CASSLGGWVTPSGIQYF	TRBJ2-5	TRBV12-3/TRBV12-4	17
CSVDGRGGGEQYF	TRBJ2-7	TRBV29-1	13
CASSYRGDGGYTF	TRBJ1-2	TRBV6-5	13
CASSFERGLTGGPHNEQFF	TRBJ2-1	TRBV7-2	19
CSAQRRESDTQYF	TRBJ2-3	TRBV20-1	13
CASSYSLGAPKGYTF	TRBJ1-2	TRBV6-6	15
CASSLIGSSHEQYF	TRBJ2-7	TRBV28	14
CASSLPTSGNNEQFF	TRBJ2-1	TRBV3-1	15
CASSPLFKETQYF	TRBJ2-5	TRBV12-3/TRBV12-4	13
CSADTGTGYTF	TRBJ1-2	TRBV20-1	11
CATGDGDVQYF	TRBJ2-7	TRBV24-1	11
CASSRFVAGVAETQYF	TRBJ2-5	TRBV4-2	16
CASSLLAGQDYNEQFF	TRBJ2-1	TRBV7-6	16
CASSSTQTYEQYF	TRBJ2-7	TRBV5-1	13
CASSVATVDTQYF	TRBJ2-3	TRBV9	13
CASSLVQGNQPQHF	TRBJ1-5	TRBV28	14